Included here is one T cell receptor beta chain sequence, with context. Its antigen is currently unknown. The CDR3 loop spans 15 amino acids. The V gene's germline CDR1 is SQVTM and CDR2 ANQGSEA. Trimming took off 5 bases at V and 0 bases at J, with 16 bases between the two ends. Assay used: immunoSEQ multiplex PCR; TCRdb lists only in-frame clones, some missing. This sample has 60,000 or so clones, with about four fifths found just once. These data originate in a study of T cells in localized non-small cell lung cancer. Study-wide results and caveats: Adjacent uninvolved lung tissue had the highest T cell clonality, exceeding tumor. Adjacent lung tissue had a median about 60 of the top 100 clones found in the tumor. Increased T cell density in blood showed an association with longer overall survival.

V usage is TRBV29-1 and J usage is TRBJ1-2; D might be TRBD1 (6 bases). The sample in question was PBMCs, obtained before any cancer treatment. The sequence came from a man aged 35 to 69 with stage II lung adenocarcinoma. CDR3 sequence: CSVSRRGATNYGYTF. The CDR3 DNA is TGCAGCGTTAGTCGACGGGGGGCCACTAACTATGGCTACACCTTC.